This T cell receptor (beta chain) was obtained from a study of neurological immune-mediated disorders. Study observations and caveats: The level of TCR clonal expansion was highest in patients with HTLV-1-associated myelopathy and lowest in multiple sclerosis, where it fell below the level seen in healthy controls. No CDR3 amino acid sequences recurred among expanded clones across subjects, suggesting private repertoires in all groups.

Each TCR transcript was tagged with a 10-nucleotide random UMI during 5'RACE. Each CDR3 protein is one row after TCRdb ran MiXCR on the 5' RACE reads. The sample holds over 15,000 distinct CDR3 sequences, around a quarter seen once. 2 million PBMCs stored at -80 C were the source of the unsorted libraries. Many counts were recorded for this clonotype. Its cognate antigen is unknown. The CDR3 has 17 amino acids. Germline V CDR1 and CDR2: LGHNA, YNFKEQ. V was clipped by 2 bases and J by 4 bases; unmatched bases: 9. The sequenced sample consisted of PBMCs. The chain carries TRBV4-2 and TRBJ2-2, with 8 positions matching TRBD1. This TCR derives from a middle-aged man with HTLV-1-associated myelopathy (HAM/TSP). The CDR3 coding sequence is TGTGCCAGCAGCCAATCCGCGGGGCAGGGGGCCACCGGGGAGCTGTTTTTT. Residues: CASSQSAGQGATGELFF.